The clone carrying this T cell receptor (beta chain) was recorded a few times. Its target is unknown. The data originate from a study of somatic mutations in cytotoxic T cells in rheumatoid arthritis. Study observations and caveats: Rheumatoid arthritis patients showed CD8+ clonality increasing with age, unlike healthy controls.

The assay was immunoSEQ multiplex PCR, and TCRdb's table has in-frame clones only and misses some. The sample has approximately 21,000 clones, more than 65% seen once; the top ten hold approximately 10%. Sequenced: CD8+ T cells sorted from blood. The source of this sequence is an adult with rheumatoid arthritis.

CDR3 residues: CASSYWEGASYGYTF. As DNA, the CDR3 is TGTGCCAGCAGTTACTGGGAGGGGGCTAGCTATGGCTACACCTTC. J is TRBJ1-2 and V is TRBV6-5; 7 nucleotides agree with TRBD1. After removal of 1 base from V and 4 bases from J, the junction contained 6 bases not matched to a gene. CDR1 and CDR2 from the germline V gene are MNHEY and SVGAGI. This CDR3 comprises 15 residues.